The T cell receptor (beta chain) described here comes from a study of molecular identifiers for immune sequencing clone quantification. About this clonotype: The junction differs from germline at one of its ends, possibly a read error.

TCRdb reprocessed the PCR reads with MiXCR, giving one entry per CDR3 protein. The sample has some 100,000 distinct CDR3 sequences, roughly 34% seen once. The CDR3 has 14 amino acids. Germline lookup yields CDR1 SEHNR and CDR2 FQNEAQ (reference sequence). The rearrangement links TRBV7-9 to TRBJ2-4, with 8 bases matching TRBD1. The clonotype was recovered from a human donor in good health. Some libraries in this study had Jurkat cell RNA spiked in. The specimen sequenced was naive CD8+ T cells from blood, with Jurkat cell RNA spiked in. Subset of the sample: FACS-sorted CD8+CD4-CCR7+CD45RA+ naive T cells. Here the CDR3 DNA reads TGTGTCAGCAGCTTGGTGACAGGGGAAAACATTCAGTACTTC. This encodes CVSSLVTGENIQYF.